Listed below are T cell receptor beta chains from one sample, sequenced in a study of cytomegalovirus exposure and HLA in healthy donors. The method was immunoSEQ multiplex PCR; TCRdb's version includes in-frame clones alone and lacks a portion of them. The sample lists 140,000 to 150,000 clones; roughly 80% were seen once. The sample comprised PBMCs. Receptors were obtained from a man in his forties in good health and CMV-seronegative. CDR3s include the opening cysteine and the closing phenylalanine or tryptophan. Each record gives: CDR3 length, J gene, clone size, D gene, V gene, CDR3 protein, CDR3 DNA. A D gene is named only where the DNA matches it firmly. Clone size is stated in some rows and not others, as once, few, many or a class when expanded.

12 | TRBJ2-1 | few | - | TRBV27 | CASRAFYNEQFF | TGTGCCAGCAGGGCTTTCTACAATGAGCAGTTCTTC
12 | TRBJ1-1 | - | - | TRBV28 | CASTPRIAEAFF | TGTGCCAGCACCCCCAGGATAGCTGAAGCTTTCTTT
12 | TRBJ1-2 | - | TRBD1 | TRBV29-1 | CSAQTTGEGYTF | TGCAGCGCCCAGACGACAGGGGAAGGCTACACCTTC
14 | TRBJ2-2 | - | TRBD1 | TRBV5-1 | CASYGTGVTGELFF | TGCGCCAGCTATGGGACAGGGGTAACCGGGGAGCTGTTTTTT
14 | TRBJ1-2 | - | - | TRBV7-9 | CASGRTAQESGYTF | TGTGCCAGCGGTAGGACTGCCCAGGAAAGTGGCTACACCTTC
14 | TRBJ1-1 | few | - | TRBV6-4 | CASSLTGSSTEAFF | TGTGCCAGCAGCCTCACAGGGTCGAGCACTGAAGCTTTCTTT
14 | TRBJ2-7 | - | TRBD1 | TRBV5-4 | CASGDRGNSYEQYF | TGTGCCAGCGGAGACAGGGGGAACTCCTACGAGCAGTACTTC
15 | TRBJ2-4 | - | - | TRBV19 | CASSWGGQAKNIQYF | TGTGCCAGTAGCTGGGGGGGACAGGCTAAAAACATTCAGTACTTC
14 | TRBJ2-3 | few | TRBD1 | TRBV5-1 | CASSLDRVSNTQYF | TGCGCCAGCAGCTTAGACAGGGTCTCAAATACGCAGTATTTT
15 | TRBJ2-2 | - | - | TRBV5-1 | CASSETTVGTGELFF | TGCGCCAGCAGCGAGACTACTGTCGGCACCGGGGAGCTGTTTTTT
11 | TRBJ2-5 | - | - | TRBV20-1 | CSDKKGETQYF | TGCAGTGATAAAAAGGGGGAGACCCAGTACTTC
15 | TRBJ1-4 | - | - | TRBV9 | CASSRSWTDPEKLFF | TGTGCCAGCAGCCGTAGCTGGACAGACCCTGAAAAACTGTTTTTT
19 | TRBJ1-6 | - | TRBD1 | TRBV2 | CASIPQLGQGLSYNSPLHF | TGTGCCAGCATTCCCCAACTGGGACAGGGGCTTTCCTATAATTCACCCCTCCACTTT
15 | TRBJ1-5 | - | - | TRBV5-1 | CASSFRGGNNQPQHF | TGCGCCAGCAGCTTTAGGGGGGGTAACAATCAGCCCCAGCATTTT
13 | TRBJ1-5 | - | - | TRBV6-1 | CASRKTELEPQHF | TGTGCCAGCAGGAAGACGGAGCTTGAACCCCAGCATTTT
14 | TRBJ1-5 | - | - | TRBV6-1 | CASLLRVNNQPQHF | TGTGCCAGCTTGCTCAGGGTCAACAATCAGCCCCAGCATTTT
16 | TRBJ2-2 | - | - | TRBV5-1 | CASSLVQGRDTGELFF | TGCGCCAGCAGCTTGGTCCAGGGCCGGGACACCGGGGAGCTGTTTTTT
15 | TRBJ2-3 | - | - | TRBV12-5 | CASGLKGSGSDTQYF | TGTGCTAGTGGTTTGAAGGGGTCCGGGTCAGATACGCAGTATTTT
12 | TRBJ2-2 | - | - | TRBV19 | CASSMRVGELFF | TGTGCCAGTAGTATGAGAGTCGGGGAGCTGTTTTTT
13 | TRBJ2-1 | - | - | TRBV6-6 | CASKGGGLDEQFF | TGTGCCAGCAAGGGGGGGGGCCTCGATGAGCAGTTCTTC
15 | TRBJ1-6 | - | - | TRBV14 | CASSQDPGGYSPLHF | TGTGCCAGCAGCCAAGATCCGGGTGGATATTCACCCCTCCACTTT